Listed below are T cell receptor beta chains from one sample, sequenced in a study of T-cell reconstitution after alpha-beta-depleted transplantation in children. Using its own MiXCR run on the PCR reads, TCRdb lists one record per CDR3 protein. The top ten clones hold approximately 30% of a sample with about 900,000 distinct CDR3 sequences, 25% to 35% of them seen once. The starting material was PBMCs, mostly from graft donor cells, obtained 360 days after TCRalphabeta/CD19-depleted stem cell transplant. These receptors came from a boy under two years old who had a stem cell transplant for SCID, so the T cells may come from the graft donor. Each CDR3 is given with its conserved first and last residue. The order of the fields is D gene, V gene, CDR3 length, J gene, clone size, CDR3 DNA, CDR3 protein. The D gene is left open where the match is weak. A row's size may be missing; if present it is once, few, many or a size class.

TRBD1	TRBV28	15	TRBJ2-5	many	TGTGTCTCACAGGGGGCCTCCTCAGTTGAAGAGACCCAGTACTTC	CVSQGASSVEETQYF
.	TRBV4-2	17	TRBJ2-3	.	TGTGCCAGCAGCCAAGATGTGAGACAGGCCGGCACAGATACGCAGTATTTT	CASSQDVRQAGTDTQYF
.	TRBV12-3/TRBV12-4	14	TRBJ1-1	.	TGTGCCAGCAGTTTAGGGGGGGGGGCCACTGAAGCTTTCTTT	CASSLGGGATEAFF
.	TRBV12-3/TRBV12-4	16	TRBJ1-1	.	TGTGCCAGCAGCGTAAGGGGAGGGAGGATGAACACTGAAGCTTTCTTT	CASSVRGGRMNTEAFF
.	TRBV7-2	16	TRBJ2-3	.	TGTGCCAGCAGCTTAGGCGGCAGGGTACGGGCAGATACGCAGTATTTT	CASSLGGRVRADTQYF
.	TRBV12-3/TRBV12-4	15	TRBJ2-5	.	TGTGCCAGCAGTTTGGCGGGATCACCTCAAGAGACCCAGTACTTC	CASSLAGSPQETQYF
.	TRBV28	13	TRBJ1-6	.	TGTGCCAGCCCGGGGGGCATCCTATCACCCCTCCACTTT	CASPGGILSPLHF
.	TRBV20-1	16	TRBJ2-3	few	TGCAGTGCCGCCACAGGGCCTACTTCTAGCACAGATACGCAGTATTTT	CSAATGPTSSTDTQYF
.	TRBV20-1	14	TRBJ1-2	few	TGCAGTGCTGAAGGACAGTCAACGGACTATGGCTACACCTTC	CSAEGQSTDYGYTF
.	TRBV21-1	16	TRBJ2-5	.	TGTGCCAGCAGCAAACTAAATCCCCGGGGGCAAGAGACCCAGTACTTC	CASSKLNPRGQETQYF
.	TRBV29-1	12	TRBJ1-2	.	TGCAGCGTTTGGAAACAGGGCGGCGGCTACACCTTC	CSVWKQGGGYTF
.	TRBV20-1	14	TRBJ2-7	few	TGCAGTGCTCCAGGAGGCCATCTCTCCTACGAGCAGTACTTC	CSAPGGHLSYEQYF
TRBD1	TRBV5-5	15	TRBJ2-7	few	TGTGCCAGCAGCCCGGGCGGGACAGGGTTTTACGAGCAGTACTTC	CASSPGGTGFYEQYF
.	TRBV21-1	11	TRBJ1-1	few	TGTAGATGGGGGTTGACCACTGAAGCTTTCTTT	CRWGLTTEAFF
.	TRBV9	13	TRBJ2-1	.	TGTGCCAGCAGCGTAGAGGAGTTTAATGAGCAGTTCTTC	CASSVEEFNEQFF
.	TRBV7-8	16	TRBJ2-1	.	TGTGCCAGCAGCTTACGCGCGGCGAGAGACTACAATGAGCAGTTCTTC	CASSLRAARDYNEQFF